This T cell receptor beta chain derives from a study of shared clonotypes between healthy human individuals. Study information: The study used three CD4 naive, three CD4 memory, two CD8 naive and one CD8 memory plate per donor.

This CDR3 has 11 amino acids. The V and J ends lost 10 bases and 4 bases respectively, with 8 bases between them. Germline values: CDR1 SNHLY, CDR2 FYNNEI. CD8 cells classed as naive were CD45RO-negative and positively selected for CCR7, excluding terminally differentiated effector memory CD45RA+ cells. Points from the study as a whole: With a handful of donors compared, roughly 5% of naive CD4 clonotypes were shared.

This was a deep-level run. Sequenced by immunoSEQ multiplex PCR; TCRdb stores in-frame clones only, minus some. Found here are approximately 740,000 clones, about 91% of them singletons; the top ten hold nearly 25%. A word on this clone: The antigen is undetermined.

The rearrangement uses TRBV2 and TRBJ2-4; D is ambiguous. The sequence derives from a man aged 25 to 40 in good health. The sequencing input was naive CD8+ T cells sorted from blood. CDR3 sequence: CATKGKNIQYF. CDR3 nucleotides: TGTGCCACCAAAGGAAAAAACATTCAGTACTTC.